The 8 T cell receptor beta chains reported below all come from one sample, sequenced in a study of blood T cells in healthy people across ages. With a J-beta primer mix and a sample-barcoded 5' primer, a second PCR ran roughly 6 to 11 cycles. TCRdb recomputed calls from the 5' RACE reads with MiXCR, one row per CDR3 protein. This repertoire shows fewer than 1,200,000 distinct CDR3 sequences, under 30% found once; its top ten account for 0.75%. In addition, the sample was reused for a study of T cells of mothers and their children.

The sample consisted of blood. These receptors were obtained from a girl aged 2 to 10 in good health.

The chain joins TRBV12-3 or TRBV12-4 to TRBJ2-3, with a tentative D call TRBD1 (5 bases). Trimming removed 8 bases at V and 4 bases at J, with 13 bases between. The CDR3 has 13 residues. The CDR3: CASGRDGPDTQYF. DNA for the CDR3: TGTGCCAGCGGCAGGGATGGCCCAGATACGCAGTATTTT.

This chain connects TRBV6-1 to TRBJ2-3, with D perhaps matching TRBD2 (6 bases). The germline gives CDR1 MNHNS, CDR2 SASEGT. This CDR3 is 16 amino acids long. The germline V and J ends were trimmed by 11 bases and 3 bases, with 24 bases remaining between them. CDR3 nucleotide sequence: TGTGCCCATAAAAGTCGGCAGCGGGTGGGTACAGATACGCAGTATTTT. It codes for CAHKSRQRVGTDTQYF.

The rearrangement links TRBV6-5 to TRBJ1-2; possible D gene TRBD1, 5 bases. Germline assignment: CDR1 MNHEY and CDR2 SVGAGI. Trimming removed 4 bases from V and 3 bases from J, with 15 bases in between. The CDR3 is 15 amino acids. The CDR3 bases are TGTGCCAGCAGTTGGTCCCCAGGGAAGGACTATGGCTACACCTTC. Protein: CASSWSPGKDYGYTF.

This clonotype has a handful of counts. The chain recombines TRBV29-1 with TRBJ1-1; D gene uncertain. Germline loops: CDR1 SQVTM, CDR2 ANQGSEA. Trimming removed 4 bases at V and 8 bases at J, with 14 bases between. The CDR3 loop spans 12 amino acids. CDR3 nucleotides: TGCAGCGTTGTTTTGTTTTCGGGGGAAGCTTTCTTT. Encoded protein: CSVVLFSGEAFF.

The chain couples TRBV4-2 to TRBJ2-6, with D perhaps TRBD1 (6 bases). Between the trimmed V and J ends, which lost 5 bases and 2 bases, there was a span of 13 bases. Germline V gives CDR1 LGHNA, CDR2 YNFKEQ. The CDR3 runs to 16 residues. Written as DNA, the CDR3 is TGTGCCAGCAGCGAAATACAGGGTACTGGGGCCAACGTCCTGACTTTC. Translated: CASSEIQGTGANVLTF.

CDR3 nucleotides: TGTGCCAGCAGCCCGATGTCCCCGGAAGAGACCCAGTACTTC. Encoded protein: CASSPMSPEETQYF. This sequence joins TRBV5-5 and TRBJ2-5; D remains ambiguous. CDR1 is SGHKS, CDR2 YYEKEE, per germline (reference sequence). CDR3 length: 14 amino acids. Deletions cut 4 bases from V and 3 bases from J, with 13 bases between.

At least ten counts were recorded for this clonotype. V gene TRBV20-1 combines with J gene TRBJ2-2, with 8 bases that match TRBD2. V lost 0 bases, J lost 4 bases, and 7 bases stayed unmatched. Germline V gene data show CDR1 as DFQATT and CDR2 as SNEGSKA (reference sequence). The CDR3 has 16 residues. CDR3 nucleotides: TGCAGTGCTAGAGATATCGGTAGCGGGGCCACCGGGGAGCTGTTTTTT. This encodes CSARDIGSGATGELFF.

This clonotype was seen a handful of times. V gene TRBV7-2 combines with J gene TRBJ2-3; the match to TRBD2 covers 11 bases. Trimming at V came to 1 base and at J to 5 bases, leaving 8 bases not matched to a gene. This CDR3 spans 17 amino acids. Germline V gene lookup returns CDR1 SGHTA and CDR2 FQGNSA. The chain's CDR3 is CASSLGSGGARRDTQYF. The CDR3, as DNA: TGTGCCAGCAGCTTAGGTAGCGGGGGGGCGAGGCGAGATACGCAGTATTTT.